Listed here is a single T cell receptor (beta chain). This entry belongs to a study of CD8 T cells in Susac syndrome. Looking at the study overall: Clinically active disease was present in about 6 of the sequenced Susac syndrome patients. Roughly eight of these patients were in remission. Patients with Susac syndrome were therapy-naive, taking corticosteroids, with some also receiving intravenous immunoglobulin, or taking intravenous immunoglobulin alone at the time their blood was drawn.

Reverse transcription of 0.5 to 1 ug RNA was performed with random hexamers. TCRdb reanalysed the immunoSEQ multiplex PCR reads using MiXCR and keeps one entry per CDR3 protein. The sample lists under 200,000 distinct CDR3 sequences; 94% were seen once. The source material was CD4+ T cells from PBMCs. This receptor was identified in a human donor with Susac syndrome.

CDR3: CSASGGRYGYTF. CDR3 sequence (DNA): TGCAGTGCTTCAGGGGGCCGCTATGGCTACACCTTC. The chain joins TRBV20-1 to TRBJ1-2; 8 bases are shared with TRBD1. CDR3 length: 12 residues. Trimming at V came to 5 bases and at J to 4 bases, leaving 3 bases not matched to a gene. Germline values: CDR1 DFQATT, CDR2 SNEGSKA (reference sequence).